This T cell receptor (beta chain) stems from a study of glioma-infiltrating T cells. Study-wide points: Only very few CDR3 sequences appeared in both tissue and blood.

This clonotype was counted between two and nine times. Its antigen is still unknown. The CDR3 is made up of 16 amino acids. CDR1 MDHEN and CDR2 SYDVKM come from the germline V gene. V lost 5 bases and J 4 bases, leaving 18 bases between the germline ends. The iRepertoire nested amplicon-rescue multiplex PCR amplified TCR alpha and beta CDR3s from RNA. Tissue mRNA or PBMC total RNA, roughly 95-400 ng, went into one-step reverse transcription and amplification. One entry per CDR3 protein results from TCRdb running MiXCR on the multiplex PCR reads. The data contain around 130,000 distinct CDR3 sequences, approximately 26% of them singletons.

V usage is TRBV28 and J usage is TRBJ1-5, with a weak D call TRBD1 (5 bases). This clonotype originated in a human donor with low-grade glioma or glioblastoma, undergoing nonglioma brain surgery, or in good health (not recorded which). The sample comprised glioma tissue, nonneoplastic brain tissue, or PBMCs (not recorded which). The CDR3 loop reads CASSDRDRNLNQPQHF. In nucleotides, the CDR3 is TGTGCCAGCAGTGACCGGGACCGTAATCTAAATCAGCCCCAGCATTTT. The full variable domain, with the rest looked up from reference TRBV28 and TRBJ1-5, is DVKVTQSSRYLVKRTGEKVFLECVQDMDHENMFWYRQDPGLGLRLIYFSYDVKMKEKGDIPEGYSVSREKKERFSLILESASTNQTSMYLCASSDRDRNLNQPQHFGDGTRLSIL.